Described below is a single TCR beta chain sequence and its context. The entry originates in a study of blood T cell repertoires in COVID-19. Study overall: Both acute and convalescent COVID-19 samples were obtained from the United States, Italy and Spain. In each case, the material was cDNA or gDNA derived from T cells, B-cell-depleted T cells, or PBMCs.

As handled by the study authors: Researchers report that nucleated cell counts were estimated from reference gene primer amplification. This table comes from immunoSEQ multiplex PCR, and its TCRdb copy is limited to in-frame clones, with some not included. Clone size and the V and J calls come from that table; the DNA yielded D and trimming. The sample records 140,000 to 150,000 clones, around 80% being singletons. Material for sequencing was peripheral blood. This clonotype originated in a woman between 50 and 59 years old with acute or convalescent COVID-19.

CDR3 sequence: CASSLAGESAYNEQFF. The CDR3, as DNA: TGCGCCAGCAGCTTGGCCGGGGAGTCCGCCTACAATGAGCAGTTCTTC. V and J are TRBV5-1 and TRBJ2-1; perhaps TRBD2 as D (5 bases). Trimming removed 0 bases at V and 2 bases at J, with 12 bases between. The CDR3 length is 16 residues. Germline values: CDR1 SGHRS, CDR2 YFSETQ. Looking up the rest from reference TRBV5-1 and TRBJ2-1 gives the full variable domain: KAGVTQTPRYLIKTRGQQVTLSCSPISGHRSVSWYQQTPGQGLQFLFEYFSETQRNKGNFPGRFSGRQFSNSRSEMNVSTLELGDSALYLCASSLAGESAYNEQFFGPGTRLTVL.